This T cell receptor beta chain came from a study of cytomegalovirus exposure and HLA in healthy donors. Study-wide results and caveats: Later on, analysis showed that most CMV-associated TCR beta chains appeared to be HLA-restricted. The study listed some 160 cytomegalovirus-associated TCR beta chains.

The CDR3 sequence is 16 residues long. Germline lookup yields CDR1 SEHNR and CDR2 FQNEAQ (reference sequence). V lost 5 bases to trimming and J lost 2 bases; unmatched junction nucleotides: 3. PCR amplification relied on 60 Vbeta primers (plus 13 Jbeta primers). The repertoire was sequenced with immunoSEQ multiplex PCR; TCRdb's copy has only in-frame clones and lacks some. The sample shows roughly 140,000 clones, around 75% of them seen only once. On this clone itself: What it binds is unknown.

The chain has TRBV7-9 and TRBJ2-2; 12 bases are shared with TRBD2. This clonotype was obtained from a man between 60 and 75 years old in good health and CMV-seronegative. Sample: PBMCs. The CDR3 region is CASSKGLAGNTGELFF. CDR3 bases: TGTGCCAGCAGCAAGGGACTAGCGGGTAACACCGGGGAGCTGTTTTTT.